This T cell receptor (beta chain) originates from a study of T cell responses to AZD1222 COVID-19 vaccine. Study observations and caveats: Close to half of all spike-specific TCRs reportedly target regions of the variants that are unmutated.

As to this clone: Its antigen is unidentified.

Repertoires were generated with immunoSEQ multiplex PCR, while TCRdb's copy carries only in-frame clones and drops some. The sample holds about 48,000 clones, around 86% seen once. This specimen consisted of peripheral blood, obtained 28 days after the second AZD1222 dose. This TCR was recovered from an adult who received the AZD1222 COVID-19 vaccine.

CDR3 protein: CASSEQPGQGNEKLFF. The CDR3 coding sequence is TGTGCCAGCAGTGAACAACCGGGACAGGGGAATGAAAAACTGTTTTTT. J is TRBJ1-4 and V is TRBV6-1, with 10 bases that match TRBD1. Germline V gene lookup returns CDR1 MNHNS and CDR2 SASEGT. J was trimmed by 5 bases and V by 2 bases; bases with no gene match: 5. The CDR3 is 16 amino acids.